Detailed here is one T cell receptor beta chain. These data originate in a study of T cell changes during pregnancy in multiple sclerosis. Libraries were prepared by immunoSEQ multiplex PCR; TCRdb keeps only in-frame clonotypes and omits some of them. The profile shows about 98,000 clones, under 95% of them singletons. The CDR3 is 16 amino acids. V was pared by 3 bases and J by 0 bases, with 11 bases between. The germline CDR1 and CDR2 sequences are MNHNY and SVGAGI (reference sequence). The receptor was derived from a female donor in good health, enrolled as a control in a pregnancy study. The sample in question was peripheral blood, obtained after pregnancy. The chain carries TRBV6-6 and TRBJ2-2, with no clear D. DNA for the CDR3: TGTGCCAGCAGTTATGTTTCCCAGACGAACACCGGGGAGCTGTTTTTT. Protein sequence: CASSYVSQTNTGELFF.